Listed here are 9 T cell receptor beta chains from one sample, sequenced in a study of cytomegalovirus exposure and HLA in healthy donors. PCR was performed using 60 Vbeta and 13 Jbeta primers. The table came from immunoSEQ multiplex PCR; TCRdb's copy has only in-frame clones and leaves some out. The sample shows 150,000 to 200,000 clones, roughly 80% of them seen only once. The sequencing input was PBMCs. The origin of the receptors is a woman aged 40 to 50 in good health and CMV-seropositive.

The chain combines TRBV5-6 with TRBJ2-7, with unresolved D. CDR3 size: 15 residues. Germline CDR1 SGHDT, CDR2 YYEEEE. Trimming stripped 2 bases from V and 0 bases from J, with 12 bases between. The CDR3 bases are TGTGCCAGCAGCTTTGGGCTGACCCACTCCTACGAGCAGTACTTC. It encodes CASSFGLTHSYEQYF.

This chain uses TRBV30 with TRBJ2-3, with TRBD2 as a possible D gene (6 bases). Germline V CDR1 and CDR2: GTSNPN, SVGIG (reference sequence). Trimming removed 3 bases at V and 9 bases at J, with 16 bases between. The CDR3 spans 13 residues. The CDR3 sequence is CAWSEPWGETQYF. CDR3 bases: TGTGCCTGGAGCGAACCTTGGGGGGAAACGCAGTATTTT.

This clone was picked up a small number of times. This chain uses TRBV6-5 with TRBJ2-7, with 8 bases matching TRBD2. Per germline, CDR1 MNHEY and CDR2 SVGAGI. The CDR3 runs to 15 residues. The J segment lost 4 bases and the V segment lost 7 bases, leaving 12 bases of the junction unmatched. The CDR3 loop reads CASTLEGLVPYEQYF. The DNA for the CDR3 is TGTGCCAGCACCCTGGAGGGACTAGTTCCATACGAGCAGTACTTC.

The J gene is TRBJ2-3, the V gene TRBV29-1, with 12 bases aligning to TRBD2. Germline assignment: CDR1 SQVTM and CDR2 ANQGSEA. The CDR3 covers 14 residues. V shed 4 bases and J 6 bases; nucleotides not matched to a gene: 5. The CDR3 reads CSVGLAGALDTQYF. The CDR3 DNA reads TGCAGCGTTGGACTAGCGGGAGCATTGGATACGCAGTATTTT.

This clone showed up many times. DNA for the CDR3: TGCGCCAGCAGCCAAGATGACAGCCTGCTCGGTAATGAAAAACTGTTTTTT. This gives the protein CASSQDDSLLGNEKLFF. This chain connects TRBV4-3 to TRBJ1-4; D is possibly TRBD1 (5 bases). Germline assignment: CDR1 LGHNA and CDR2 YSLEER. This CDR3 is 17 amino acids long. Trimming shortened V by 0 bases and J by 4 bases, and 15 bases separated the two germline ends.

The chain is built from TRBV2 and TRBJ1-2, with D possibly TRBD1 on 5 matching bases. The CDR3 sequence is 12 residues long. The V and J ends lost 3 bases and 7 bases respectively, with 9 bases between them. The germline V gene encodes CDR1 SNHLY and CDR2 FYNNEI. CDR3 loop: CASSEGLCGYTF. DNA for the CDR3: TGTGCCAGCAGTGAGGGACTTTGTGGCTACACCTTC.

The J gene is TRBJ2-7, the V gene TRBV6-1; 9 nucleotides line up with TRBD2. CDR1 and CDR2 (germline): MNHNS, SASEGT. The V and J ends lost 4 bases and 9 bases, in that order; junction bases with no gene match: 19. The CDR3 runs to 17 residues. This chain's CDR3 is CASSAVSSGRSGLPQYF. The CDR3 nucleotides read TGTGCCAGCAGTGCGGTCAGTAGCGGGAGAAGTGGGCTCCCGCAGTACTTC.

This chain uses TRBV5-1 with TRBJ2-5; TRBD2 aligns across 9 bases. V gave up 0 bases and J gave up 6 bases; unmatched junction bases: 9. The CDR3 totals 16 residues. The germline gives CDR1 SGHRS, CDR2 YFSETQ. The CDR3 DNA follows: TGCGCCAGCAGCTTGGCGAGTAGCGGGAGCTCGAAGACCCAGTACTTC. Amino acid sequence: CASSLASSGSSKTQYF.

Only one count was recorded for this clone. Germline and junction disagree at one end, which may indicate a read error. J is TRBJ2-7 and V is TRBV4-1; TRBD1 matches 8 bases. The CDR3 spans 13 residues. Germline V gene sequence: CDR1 MGHRA, CDR2 YSYEKL. DNA of the CDR3: TGCGCCAGCAGCCAAGGTACAGGACAGGGAATTTTGTTC. The encoded protein is CASSQGTGQGILF.